This T cell receptor beta chain was identified in a study of blood T cell repertoires in COVID-19. This clone was seen a few times. TCRdb's table, derived via immunoSEQ multiplex PCR, lists solely in-frame clones and lacks some. The sample lists around 300,000 clones; approximately 85% were seen once. Germline V CDR1 and CDR2: LGHNA, YNFKEQ. With 1 base removed from V and 1 base from J, the gap between germline ends came to 12 bases. The CDR3 is 16 residues long. The chain employs TRBV4-2 and TRBJ2-3; a possible D gene is TRBD1 (5 bases). The sequence derives from a woman in her seventies with acute or convalescent COVID-19. The sample consisted of peripheral blood. The CDR3: CASSQAQGMGTDTQYF. CDR3 nucleotide sequence: TGTGCCAGCAGCCAAGCCCAGGGTATGGGCACAGATACGCAGTATTTT.